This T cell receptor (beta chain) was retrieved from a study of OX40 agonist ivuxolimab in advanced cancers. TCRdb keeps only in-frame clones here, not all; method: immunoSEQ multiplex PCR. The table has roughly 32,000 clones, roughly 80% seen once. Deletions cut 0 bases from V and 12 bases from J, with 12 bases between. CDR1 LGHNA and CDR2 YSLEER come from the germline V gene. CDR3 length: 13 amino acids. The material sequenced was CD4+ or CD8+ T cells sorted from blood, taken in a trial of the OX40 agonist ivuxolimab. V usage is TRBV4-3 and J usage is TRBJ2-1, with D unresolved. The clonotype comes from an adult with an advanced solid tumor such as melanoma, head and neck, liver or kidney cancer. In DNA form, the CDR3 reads TGCGCCAGCAGCCAAGAGCCAGGCCGTGGGCAGTTCTTC. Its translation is CASSQEPGRGQFF.